The 11 T cell receptor beta chains below come from one sample, sequenced in a study of T cells in Graves' hyperthyroidism and ophthalmopathy. Template material for amplifying TCR beta CDR3 regions consisted of RNA transcripts. First-round RT-PCR with HTBI primers amplified the TCR CDR3 region. TCRdb reprocessed the multiplex PCR reads via MiXCR and lists one record per CDR3 protein. The table lists approximately 300,000 distinct CDR3 sequences, around 16% of them singletons. The sequencing sample was made of blood. The receptors here all came from a man in his thirties or forties with Graves' hyperthyroidism.

The table lists this clonotype with a few counts. J is TRBJ1-2 and V is TRBV20-1, with 8 bases fitting TRBD1. The CDR3 extends over 13 amino acids. Germline V CDR1 and CDR2: DFQATT, SNEGSKA (reference sequence). V shed 4 bases, J shed 6 bases, and the junction held 7 bases outside the gene matches. CDR3: CSAKEQGGNGYTF. The CDR3 nucleotides read TGCAGTGCTAAAGAACAGGGGGGGAATGGCTACACCTTC.

This chain connects TRBV4-2 to TRBJ2-1, with 7 positions matching TRBD2. From germline, CDR1 is LGHNA and CDR2 YNFKEQ. The ends lost 1 base at V and 9 bases at J; junction bases unmatched: 9. The CDR3 covers 15 residues. The CDR3 sequence is CASSQGRGLVVEQFF. CDR3 in DNA: TGTGCCAGCAGCCAAGGCCGCGGACTAGTGGTTGAGCAGTTCTTC.

The V gene is TRBV11-2, the J gene TRBJ1-3; D unclear. Germline assignment: CDR1 SGHAT and CDR2 FQNNGV. V shed 1 base and J shed 0 bases, with 10 bases lying between them. This CDR3 has 16 amino acids. The CDR3 loop reads CASSLVGYASGNTIYF. Here the CDR3 DNA reads TGTGCCAGCAGCTTAGTTGGCTACGCCTCTGGAAACACCATATATTTT.

CDR3 in amino acids: CSVGGLAGVDTQYF. The CDR3 DNA is TGCAGCGTTGGGGGACTAGCGGGAGTGGATACGCAGTATTTT. The chain has TRBV29-1 and TRBJ2-3; TRBD2 matches at 14 bases. This CDR3 comprises 14 residues. Germline trimming cut 4 bases from V and 6 bases from J; bases unmatched to any gene: 3. The germline V gene encodes CDR1 SQVTM and CDR2 ANQGSEA.

This clonotype has more than one count but fewer than ten. The DNA of the CDR3 is TGCGCCAGCAACTTTCTAGCGGGACCCACAGATACGCAGTATTTT. Protein product: CASNFLAGPTDTQYF. The chain combines TRBV5-1 with TRBJ2-3; the match to TRBD2 covers 9 bases. The germline V gene has CDR1 SGHRS and CDR2 YFSETQ. The CDR3 totals 15 residues. V lost 6 bases, J lost 2 bases, and 7 bases stayed unmatched.

In this sample, this clonotype turned up many times. This chain links TRBV28 with TRBJ2-7; D not resolved. The CDR3 has 12 residues. CDR1 and CDR2 (germline): MDHEN, SYDVKM. V lost 5 bases, J lost 7 bases, and 12 bases lay in between. CDR3 DNA: TGTGCCAGCAGTCTCCCCTCGGAGGAGCAGTACTTC. Protein sequence: CASSLPSEEQYF.

This clonotype appeared many times. The chain combines TRBV20-1 with TRBJ2-1; tentative D call: TRBD2 (6 bases). With 5 bases removed from V and 8 bases from J, the gap between germline ends came to 13 bases. This CDR3 spans 12 amino acids. Germline V lookup: CDR1 DFQATT, CDR2 SNEGSKA (reference sequence). Here the CDR3 reads CSARTDYYEQFF. CDR3 in DNA: TGCAGTGCTCGGACGGACTATTATGAGCAGTTCTTC.

The J gene is TRBJ2-7, the V gene TRBV7-9; the match to TRBD1 covers 7 bases. The CDR3 sequence is 13 residues long. CDR1 is SEHNR and CDR2 is FQNEAQ in the germline V gene (reference sequence). V dropped 5 bases and J dropped 4; count of bases not matched to a gene: 5. The DNA of the CDR3 is TGTGCCAGCAGCCCACAGGGGAAGTACGAGCAGTACTTC. Its translation is CASSPQGKYEQYF.

The J gene is TRBJ1-5, the V gene TRBV28; unclear D gene. Trimming cost V 6 bases and J 0 bases, with 9 bases left between them. The CDR3 is 14 amino acids. Germline V gene sequence: CDR1 MDHEN, CDR2 SYDVKM. The DNA of the CDR3 is TGTGCCAGCAGGTCCGGGAATAGCAATCAGCCCCAGCATTTT. This gives the protein CASRSGNSNQPQHF.

The rearrangement joins TRBV28 to TRBJ2-2, with TRBD1 as a possible D gene (6 bases). The CDR3 totals 15 residues. In germline, CDR1 is MDHEN, CDR2 SYDVKM. Trimming removed 0 bases at V and 4 bases at J, with 9 bases between. DNA of the CDR3: TGTGCCAGCAGTTTATGGCAGGGGCCCACCGGGGAGCTGTTTTTT. It translates to CASSLWQGPTGELFF.

In this sample, this clonotype turned up many times. This chain links TRBV6-1 with TRBJ1-1; a possible D gene is TRBD1 (5 bases). Germline lookup yields CDR1 MNHNS and CDR2 SASEGT. Trimming stripped 7 bases from V and 4 bases from J, with 19 bases between. There are 15 residues in the CDR3. CDR3 sequence (DNA): TGTGCCAGCATTGGGACGTTGGGGGACGGCACTGAAGCTTTCTTT. Protein: CASIGTLGDGTEAFF.